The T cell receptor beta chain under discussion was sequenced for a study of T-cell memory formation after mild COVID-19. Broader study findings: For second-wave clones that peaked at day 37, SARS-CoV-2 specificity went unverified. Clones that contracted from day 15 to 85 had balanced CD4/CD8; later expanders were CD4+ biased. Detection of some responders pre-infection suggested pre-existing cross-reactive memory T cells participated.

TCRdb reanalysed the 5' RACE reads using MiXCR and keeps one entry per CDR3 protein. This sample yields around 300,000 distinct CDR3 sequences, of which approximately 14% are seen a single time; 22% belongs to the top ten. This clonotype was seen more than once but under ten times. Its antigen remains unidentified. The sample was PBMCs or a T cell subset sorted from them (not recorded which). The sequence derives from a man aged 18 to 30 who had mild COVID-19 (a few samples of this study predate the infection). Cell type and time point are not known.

The CDR3 sequence is CASSLNKAKNIQYF. CDR3 in DNA: TGCGCCAGCAGCTTGAACAAAGCCAAAAACATTCAGTACTTC. The chain employs TRBV5-1 and TRBJ2-4, with D unclear. V lost 1 base to trimming and J lost 0 bases, with 5 bases between them. Looked up from germline, CDR1 is SGHRS and CDR2 is YFSETQ. The CDR3 consists of 14 residues.